This T cell receptor beta chain was identified in a study of blood T cell repertoires in COVID-19. Study background: Nucleic acid was either cDNA or gDNA, and it came from T cells, B-cell-depleted T cells, or PBMCs.

Authors' data handling: Amplification of reference gene primers was used by the study to estimate nucleated cell counts. TCRdb's copy holds only in-frame clones and misses some; the assay was immunoSEQ multiplex PCR. V and J calls and clone size are those listed in that table; D and trimming were worked out from the DNA. Here the sample spans 250,000 or so clones, approximately 90% being singletons. The specimen sequenced was PBMCs or T cells enriched from blood (not recorded which). The clonotype originates from a woman aged 40 to 50 with acute COVID-19.

As DNA, the CDR3 is TGTGCCAGCAGTTCCGGAGGGCCGGATAATGAGCAGTTCTTC. Translation gives CASSSGGPDNEQFF. This chain connects TRBV27 to TRBJ2-1, with D maybe TRBD2 (6 bases). The CDR3 length is 14 residues. The germline V and J ends were trimmed by 4 bases and 7 bases, with 14 bases remaining between them. Germline CDR1 MNHEY, CDR2 SMNVEV (reference sequence).